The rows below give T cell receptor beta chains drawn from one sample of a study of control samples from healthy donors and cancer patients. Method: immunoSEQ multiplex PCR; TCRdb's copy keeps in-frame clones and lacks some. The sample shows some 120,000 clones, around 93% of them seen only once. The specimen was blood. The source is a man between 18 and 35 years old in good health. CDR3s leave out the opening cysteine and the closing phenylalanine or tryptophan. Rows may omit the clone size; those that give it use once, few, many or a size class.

CDR3: ASSLGYTGIETQY; size: .; V: TRBV5-5; J: TRBJ2-5
CDR3: ASSLTISNYGYT; size: .; V: TRBV27; J: TRBJ1-2
CDR3: ASSHKGGGSNTGELF; size: once; V: TRBV4-1; J: TRBJ2-2
CDR3: ASSEPSGGAADTQY; size: .; V: TRBV25-1; J: TRBJ2-3
CDR3: TSSQDRGPGTDTQY; size: few; V: TRBV1; J: TRBJ2-3
CDR3: ASSLDSRPATNEKLF; size: .; V: TRBV7-9; J: TRBJ1-4
CDR3: ASSLTSTAGANVLT; size: .; V: TRBV7-3; J: TRBJ2-6
CDR3: ASSLSGVGTEAF; size: .; V: TRBV7-3; J: TRBJ1-1
CDR3: ASSRAATEETQY; size: .; V: TRBV19; J: TRBJ2-5
CDR3: ATGRTGSSYEQY; size: .; V: TRBV10-2; J: TRBJ2-7
CDR3: ATLVGGNYGYT; size: .; V: TRBV10-1; J: TRBJ1-2
CDR3: ASSLGGQWDQPQH; size: .; V: TRBV7-2; J: TRBJ1-5
CDR3: ASSPTDRGVAETQY; size: .; V: TRBV7-9; J: TRBJ2-5
CDR3: ASSQAGTGRETNEKLF; size: .; V: TRBV4-1; J: TRBJ1-4
CDR3: ASSIIGAGANTEAF; size: .; V: TRBV19; J: TRBJ1-1
CDR3: ASSPPDRVAEQY; size: .; V: TRBV7-9; J: TRBJ2-7
CDR3: ASSARQDTEAF; size: .; V: TRBV9; J: TRBJ1-1
CDR3: ASRGQGGREEKLF; size: .; V: TRBV2; J: TRBJ1-4
CDR3: ASSLATSGGQAYNEQF; size: .; V: TRBV7-6; J: TRBJ2-1
CDR3: ASSLGHRDLPNEKLF; size: .; V: TRBV7-9; J: TRBJ1-4